The 15 T cell receptor beta chains given below trace back to one sample, sequenced in a study of control samples from healthy donors and cancer patients. Libraries were prepared by immunoSEQ multiplex PCR; TCRdb keeps only in-frame clonotypes and omits some of them. There are 90,000 or so clones in the sample; about 85% occur only once, and 1.3% lies in the top ten. What was sequenced was blood. Receptors were obtained from a woman in her 50s in good health.

V gene TRBV6-4 combines with J gene TRBJ2-3; 10 bases align to TRBD2. This CDR3 is 16 amino acids long. Germline CDR1 and CDR2: MRHNA and SNTAGT. V lost 4 bases and J lost 1; bases outside the gene matches: 5. CDR3 residues: CASSALSGGGTDTQYF. The CDR3 DNA sequence: TGTGCCAGCAGTGCCCTGAGCGGGGGGGGCACAGATACGCAGTATTTT.

The chain joins TRBV6-2 or TRBV6-3 to TRBJ2-7, with 10 positions matching TRBD2. CDR3 length: 16 amino acids. In germline, CDR1 is MNHEY, CDR2 SVGEGT. Trimming took 4 bases from V and 2 from J; bases not matched to a gene: 8. DNA for the CDR3: TGTGCCAGCAGTTTAAAACGGACTAGCGGAACCTACGAGCAGTACTTC. It codes for CASSLKRTSGTYEQYF.

The chain is built from TRBV29-1 and TRBJ2-7; 12 bases are shared with TRBD2. This CDR3 is built from 13 residues. V shed 6 bases, J shed 2 bases, and the junction held 2 bases outside the gene matches. The germline CDR1 and CDR2 sequences are SQVTM and ANQGSEA. The DNA of the CDR3 is TGCAGCGTGCGGACTAGCGGGACCTACGAGCAGTACTTC. Its translation is CSVRTSGTYEQYF.

The chain employs TRBV5-4 and TRBJ2-2; D may match TRBD1 or TRBD2 (6 bases each). The V and J ends lost 0 bases and 5 bases respectively, with 14 bases between them. The CDR3 extends over 16 amino acids. Germline loops: CDR1 SGHNT, CDR2 YYREEE (reference sequence). This chain's CDR3 is CASSLGGGGVTGELFF. CDR3 DNA sequence: TGTGCCAGCAGCTTGGGAGGGGGAGGTGTGACCGGGGAGCTGTTTTTT.

This clone has just a few counts. The J gene is TRBJ2-3, the V gene TRBV3-1 (or the pseudogene TRBV3-2); perhaps TRBD2 as D (7 bases). The CDR3 has 20 amino acids. The germline gives CDR1 LGHDT, CDR2 YNNKEL (reference sequence). Trimming pared 5 bases from V and 2 bases from J, leaving 29 bases between. The chain's CDR3 is CASSKPLRTAGIENTDTQYF. Written as DNA, the CDR3 is TGTGCCAGCAGCAAGCCGCTTAGGACAGCGGGGATCGAAAACACAGATACGCAGTATTTT.

The chain has TRBV9 and TRBJ1-1, with a tentative D call TRBD1 (5 bases). CDR1 SGDLS and CDR2 YYNGEE come from the germline V gene. V lost 1 base to trimming and J lost 5 bases, with 15 bases between them. This CDR3 is 15 amino acids long. The CDR3 coding sequence is TGTGCCAGCAGCGTAAGGCCCGGGGGGGGAACTGAAGCTTTCTTT. It specifies CASSVRPGGGTEAFF. Combining the CDR3 with reference TRBV9 and TRBJ1-1 gives the whole variable domain DSGVTQTPKHLITATGQRVTLRCSPRSGDLSVYWYQQSLDQGLQFLIQYYNGEERAKGNILERFSAQQFPDLHSELNLSSLELGDSALYFCASSVRPGGGTEAFFGQGTRLTVV.

The rearrangement joins TRBV29-1 to TRBJ1-3; a possible D gene is TRBD1 (6 bases). Looked up from germline, CDR1 is SQVTM and CDR2 is ANQGSEA. V was cut by 4 bases and J by 1 base, with 8 bases left in between. The CDR3 extends over 13 amino acids. For the CDR3, the DNA is TGCAGCGTTGGGCAGGGGTCTGGAAACACCATATATTTT. It yields the protein CSVGQGSGNTIYF.

This chain uses TRBV28 with TRBJ1-1, with D possibly being TRBD1 (5 bases). Per germline, CDR1 MDHEN and CDR2 SYDVKM. The CDR3 is 14 amino acids. V lost 5 bases to trimming and J lost 0 bases, with 10 bases between them. Here the CDR3 DNA reads TGTGCCAGCAGTCCAGGGTCCATGAACACTGAAGCTTTCTTT. Amino acids: CASSPGSMNTEAFF.

The chain carries TRBV2 and TRBJ2-4, with 8 bases identical to TRBD2. The germline gives CDR1 SNHLY, CDR2 FYNNEI. V lost 8 bases to trimming and J lost 8 bases; unmatched junction nucleotides: 11. The CDR3 consists of 14 residues. In DNA, the CDR3 is TGTGCCAGCGGCAGACAAGGGCGGGGGGACATTCAGTACTTC. As protein: CASGRQGRGDIQYF.

V is TRBV13 and J is TRBJ2-7, with D perhaps TRBD2 (5 bases). The germline V gene has CDR1 PRHDT and CDR2 FYEKMQ (reference sequence). V gave up 3 bases and J gave up 5 bases, with 14 bases separating them. The CDR3 covers 14 residues. CDR3 residues: CASSLGLANDEQYF. CDR3 DNA sequence: TGTGCCAGCAGCTTGGGCCTAGCAAACGACGAGCAGTACTTC.

The chain is built from TRBV20-1 and TRBJ1-2; D uncertain. The CDR3 has 12 residues. V was pared by 5 bases and J by 0 bases, with 7 bases between. Germline CDR1 is DFQATT and CDR2 is SNEGSKA (reference sequence). The CDR3 sequence is CSAGGANYGYTF. DNA of the CDR3: TGCAGTGCTGGTGGCGCTAACTATGGCTACACCTTC.

This sequence joins TRBV5-4 and TRBJ1-1; the D gene is possibly TRBD1 (6 bases). Germline loops: CDR1 SGHNT, CDR2 YYREEE (reference sequence). The CDR3 loop spans 12 amino acids. Trimming shortened V by 1 base and J by 5 bases, and 6 bases separated the two germline ends. The CDR3 DNA reads TGTGCCAGCAGCTTGAGGGGGACTGAAGCTTTCTTT. As protein: CASSLRGTEAFF.

The DNA for the CDR3 is TGTGCCAGCAGCGTTAGACAGGGGGAGATAGGTGAAAAACTGTTTTTT. This codes for CASSVRQGEIGEKLFF. The V gene is TRBV9, the J gene TRBJ1-4; 9 bases are shared with TRBD1. Germline V gene sequence: CDR1 SGDLS, CDR2 YYNGEE. CDR3 length: 16 amino acids. V was pared by 2 bases and J by 7 bases, with 9 bases of the junction left unmatched.

The chain joins TRBV6-2 or TRBV6-3 to TRBJ1-4; D might be TRBD1 (6 bases). From germline, CDR1 is MNHEY and CDR2 SVGEGT. CDR3 size: 17 residues. V lost 2 bases to trimming and J lost 0 bases, with 13 bases between them. The CDR3: CASSYPLQGATNEKLFF. The CDR3 DNA reads as TGTGCCAGCAGTTACCCCCTACAGGGTGCAACTAATGAAAAACTGTTTTTT.

The V call is TRBV28, the J call TRBJ2-7; TRBD2 matches at 10 bases. V shed 4 bases and J 4 bases; nucleotides not matched to a gene: 13. The CDR3 consists of 17 residues. Germline-derived CDR1 and CDR2 are MDHEN and SYDVKM. The CDR3 protein is CASSSASSGREGYEQYF. The CDR3 DNA is TGTGCCAGCAGTTCCGCTTCCAGCGGGAGGGAAGGGTACGAGCAGTACTTC. The variable domain in full, completed from reference TRBV28 and TRBJ2-7, reads DVKVTQSSRYLVKRTGEKVFLECVQDMDHENMFWYRQDPGLGLRLIYFSYDVKMKEKGDIPEGYSVSREKKERFSLILESASTNQTSMYLCASSSASSGREGYEQYFGPGTRLTVT.